These 12 T cell receptor beta chains came from one sample sequenced in a study of shared clonotypes between healthy human individuals. Sequencing used immunoSEQ multiplex PCR; TCRdb keeps in-frame clones, though not all of them. The sample gives a few million clones, around nine tenths of which show up once; around 0.15% is in the top ten. Sequencing was carried out using naive CD4+ T cells sorted from blood. As for subset: CD45RA+ positively selected. These receptors were collected from a man between 18 and 29 years old in good health.

The chain is built from TRBV9 and TRBJ2-3; D ambiguous. CDR3 length: 16 amino acids. In germline, CDR1 is SGDLS, CDR2 YYNGEE. With 0 bases removed from V and 5 bases from J, the gap between germline ends came to 16 bases. In DNA form, the CDR3 reads TGTGCCAGCAGCGTAGCTCCCGGGCCCTTAAAAGATACGCAGTATTTT. Protein product: CASSVAPGPLKDTQYF.

Points on this clone: Other DNA sequences in the same sample also yield this CDR3. The chain employs TRBV6-1 and TRBJ2-7; 10 nucleotides match TRBD1. The CDR3 totals 14 residues. V was pared by 6 bases and J by 2 bases, with 4 bases of the junction left unmatched. Germline V gene sequence: CDR1 MNHNS, CDR2 SASEGT. This CDR3 is CASRGQGTTYEQYF. The CDR3, as DNA: TGTGCCAGCAGGGGACAGGGGACTACCTACGAGCAGTACTTC.

V gene TRBV25-1 combines with J gene TRBJ2-2, with 7 bases fitting TRBD2. This CDR3 is 15 amino acids long. V trimming: 4 bases; J trimming: 7 bases; junction bases outside the gene matches: 9. Germline V gene sequence: CDR1 MGHDK, CDR2 SYGVNS. The CDR3 loop is CASSGYPGGIGELFF. For the CDR3, the DNA is TGTGCCAGCAGTGGGTACCCCGGGGGGATCGGGGAGCTGTTTTTT.

This clone showed up just a few times. The chain has TRBV7-2 and TRBJ1-4; possibly TRBD1 for D (6 bases). The V end lost 5 bases, the J end lost 7 bases, and 17 bases lay between the germline ends. CDR1 and CDR2 from the germline V gene are SGHTA and FQGNSA. The CDR3 is 15 residues long. The CDR3 coding sequence is TGTGCCAGCAGCACCTCGGGACAACTCGTTGAAAAACTGTTTTTT. As protein: CASSTSGQLVEKLFF.

The chain links TRBV5-6 to TRBJ2-2; D gene uncertain. The germline V gene encodes CDR1 SGHDT and CDR2 YYEEEE. V lost 2 bases, J lost 8 bases, and 13 bases lay in between. The CDR3 length is 14 residues. The CDR3 nucleotides are TGTGCCAGCAGCTTTGCGGCTGCTAGTGGGGAGCTGTTTTTT. This sequence encodes CASSFAAASGELFF.

The chain has TRBV7-9 and TRBJ2-1; 11 bases are shared with TRBD2. V trimming: 5 bases; J trimming: 5 bases; junction bases outside the gene matches: 8. The CDR3 totals 16 residues. CDR1 SEHNR and CDR2 FQNEAQ come from the germline V gene (reference sequence). Here the CDR3 DNA reads TGTGCCAGCAGCGCACGACTAGCGGGATTCGACAATGAGCAGTTCTTC. Translation gives CASSARLAGFDNEQFF.

This chain uses TRBV10-2 with TRBJ1-4; 8 nucleotides align to TRBD1. Germline trimming cut 6 bases from V and 0 bases from J; bases unmatched to any gene: 6. The CDR3 covers 16 residues. Per the germline V gene, CDR1 is WSHSY and CDR2 is SAAADI. CDR3: CASRTGQGATNEKLFF. CDR3 bases: TGCGCCAGCAGGACTGGACAGGGAGCAACTAATGAAAAACTGTTTTTT.

The rearrangement joins TRBV5-6 to TRBJ2-4; no clear D gene. CDR3 length: 17 amino acids. V was trimmed by 1 base and J by 1 base, leaving 15 bases between them. Germline V gives CDR1 SGHDT, CDR2 YYEEEE. CDR3 coding DNA: TGTGCCAGCAGCTTGCAGTACAGCCCTTCGGCCAAAAACATTCAGTACTTC. Its translation is CASSLQYSPSAKNIQYF.

Comment on this clone: Other DNA sequences in the same sample also yield this CDR3. The V and J genes are TRBV27 and TRBJ1-6, with D possibly being TRBD1 (6 bases). Trimming left V 2 bases short and J 4 bases short, with 12 bases between. CDR3 size: 16 residues. Germline lookup yields CDR1 MNHEY and CDR2 SMNVEV (reference sequence). The CDR3 is CASSLVGTSYNSPLHF. CDR3 bases: TGTGCCAGCAGTTTAGTCGGGACAAGTTATAATTCACCCCTCCACTTT.

The rearrangement links TRBV6-1 to TRBJ1-2; TRBD1 is a possible D gene (6 bases). Deletions cut 1 base from V and 2 bases from J, with 14 bases between. Per germline, CDR1 MNHNS and CDR2 SASEGT. The CDR3 extends over 16 amino acids. The CDR3 region is CASSEDSSGGNYGYTF. In DNA, the CDR3 is TGTGCCAGCAGTGAAGATTCCTCCGGGGGCAACTATGGCTACACCTTC.

The genes are TRBV30 and TRBJ1-2, with D possibly matching TRBD1 (6 bases). The ends were cut back, 4 bases at V and 6 bases at J, with 21 bases in the middle. The CDR3 covers 15 residues. Germline V gives CDR1 GTSNPN, CDR2 SVGIG (reference sequence). Here the CDR3 reads CAWIEWGGLVNGYTF. The CDR3 DNA follows: TGTGCCTGGATTGAATGGGGGGGCTTGGTGAATGGCTACACCTTC.

In this sample, this clone turned up a few times. The V call is TRBV2, the J call TRBJ1-5; a weak D match, TRBD1 (5 bases). Germline V gene data show CDR1 as SNHLY and CDR2 as FYNNEI. CDR3 length: 14 residues. The V end was cut by 1 base, the J end by 4 bases, with 8 bases between. The CDR3 is CASSEEWGNQPQHF. In nucleotides, the CDR3 is TGTGCCAGCAGTGAAGAATGGGGGAATCAGCCCCAGCATTTT.